This T cell receptor (beta chain) was sequenced for a study of cytomegalovirus exposure and HLA in healthy donors. Study results and limitations: TCR beta V- and J-gene trimming, according to a later analysis, was linked to a missense DCLRE1C variant.

The PCR used 60 Vbeta and 13 Jbeta primers. Produced via immunoSEQ multiplex PCR; TCRdb's table is partial and in-frame only. The table includes over 95,000 clones, over 65% detected once. CDR3 length equals 14 residues. Germline loops: CDR1 GTSNPN, CDR2 SVGIG (reference sequence). V lost 1 base and J lost 7, with 11 bases in between. With respect to this clone: As yet, its antigen is unknown.

The chain couples TRBV30 to TRBJ1-6; no definite D call. This receptor was obtained from a man between 35 and 55 years old in good health and CMV-seronegative. The sequenced sample was PBMCs. The CDR3 region is CAWSATGRNSPLHF. The CDR3 DNA reads TGTGCCTGGAGTGCGACGGGGAGGAATTCACCCCTCCACTTT.